This record covers a single T cell receptor (beta chain). TCRdb's copy holds only in-frame clones and misses some; the assay was immunoSEQ multiplex PCR. The profile shows around 56,000 clones, roughly 77% of them singletons. This entry belongs to a study of OX40 agonist ivuxolimab in advanced cancers. This CDR3 is built from 15 residues. V gave up 5 bases and J gave up 6 bases; unmatched junction bases: 9. In germline, CDR1 is SGHTA, CDR2 FQGTGA. J is TRBJ2-2 and V is TRBV7-3; 7 bases line up with TRBD2. This TCR derives from an adult with an advanced solid tumor such as melanoma, head and neck, liver or kidney cancer. Specimen: CD4+ or CD8+ T cells sorted from blood, collected in a trial of the OX40 agonist ivuxolimab. CDR3 sequence (DNA): TGTGCCAGCAGCCCCCGGGGGGATAGTGCCGGGGAGCTGTTTTTT. Protein: CASSPRGDSAGELFF.